The 26 T cell receptor beta chains below all came from one sample that was sequenced in a study of blood T cell repertoires in COVID-19. Assay used: immunoSEQ multiplex PCR; TCRdb lists only in-frame clones, some missing. The sample lists around 250,000 clones, approximately 89% occurring once. Sample: peripheral blood. These receptors came from a woman aged 35 to 49 who had recovered from COVID-19.

V and J are TRBV10-1 and TRBJ1-1, with TRBD1 identical over 7 bases. The ends lost 0 bases at V and 3 bases at J; junction bases unmatched: 4. The CDR3 has 15 residues. Germline lookup yields CDR1 WNHNN and CDR2 SYGVQD (reference sequence). The CDR3 protein is CASSESGTAYTEAFF. The DNA for the CDR3 is TGCGCCAGCAGTGAGTCCGGGACAGCCTACACTGAAGCTTTCTTT.

The chain combines TRBV21-1 with TRBJ2-4; TRBD1 is the table's D call, not checked against the DNA. TRBV21-1 is recorded as a pseudogene. The CDR3 spans 13 residues. The CDR3 loop reads CASSTGQDAIQYF. The CDR3 nucleotides read TGTGCCAGCAGCACCGGACAGGACGCCATTCAGTACTTC.

The chain uses TRBV30 and TRBJ1-1; TRBD1 aligns across 9 bases. Germline V gene lookup returns CDR1 GTSNPN and CDR2 SVGIG (reference sequence). After removal of 4 bases from V and 3 bases from J, the junction contained 3 bases not matched to a gene. This CDR3 is 13 amino acids long. DNA for the CDR3: TGTGCCTGGACACGGGACAGGGACACTGAAGCTTTCTTT. Translated: CAWTRDRDTEAFF. Full variable domain (outside the CDR3, taken from reference TRBV30 and TRBJ1-1): SQTIHQWPATLVQPVGSPLSLECTVEGTSNPNLYWYRQAAGRGLQLLFYSVGIGQISSEVPQNLSASRPQDRQFILSSKKLLLSDSGFYLCAWTRDRDTEAFFGQGTRLTVV.

V is TRBV10-2 and J is TRBJ2-1; TRBD2 matches 9 bases. Per germline, CDR1 WSHSY and CDR2 SAAADI. Trimming cost V 8 bases and J 8 bases; bases outside gene matches: 7. This CDR3 is built from 13 residues. The chain's CDR3 is CASYGTSIYEQFF. CDR3 bases: TGCGCCAGCTACGGGACTAGCATCTATGAGCAGTTCTTC.

This chain connects TRBV28 to TRBJ1-4; 8 bases line up with TRBD1. After removal of 3 bases from V and 7 bases from J, the junction contained 7 bases not matched to a gene. This CDR3 region has 15 residues. Germline CDR1 reads MDHEN; CDR2 reads SYDVKM. The CDR3 is CASSFLDRDGEKLFF. CDR3 sequence (DNA): TGTGCCAGCAGTTTTCTGGACAGGGACGGTGAAAAACTGTTTTTT.

The rearrangement joins TRBV6-5 to TRBJ2-3; D might be TRBD1 (6 bases). CDR1 and CDR2 from the germline V gene are MNHEY and SVGAGI. The CDR3 consists of 14 residues. With 6 bases removed from V and 4 bases from J, the gap between germline ends came to 14 bases. The CDR3 coding sequence is TGTGCCAGCAGCCAGGGGTTCCTCCCAGATACGCAGTATTTT. It is translated as CASSQGFLPDTQYF.

V gene TRBV7-6 combines with J gene TRBJ2-2; no definite D call. Germline-derived CDR1 and CDR2 are SGHVS and FNYEAQ. The CDR3 length is 12 residues. V was pared by 5 bases and J by 3 bases, with 4 bases between. CDR3 sequence: CASSRDTGELFF. The CDR3 nucleotides are TGTGCCAGCAGCAGAGACACCGGGGAGCTGTTTTTT.

This clone was seen once. This chain uses TRBV18 with TRBJ1-2; TRBD1 might be the D (6 bases). V was cut by 0 bases and J by 0 bases, with 11 bases left in between. This CDR3 has 16 amino acids. From germline, CDR1 is KGHSH and CDR2 LQKENI. The CDR3 coding sequence is TGTGCCAGCTCACCACCGGTGGGACAATCTAACTATGGCTACACCTTC. This sequence encodes CASSPPVGQSNYGYTF.

The chain carries TRBV20-1 and TRBJ2-1; 11 positions match TRBD1. The CDR3 sequence is 11 residues long. Germline CDR1 DFQATT, CDR2 SNEGSKA (reference sequence). CDR3 in DNA: TGCAGCGGGACAGGGGGCAATGAGCAGTTCTTC. This encodes CSGTGGNEQFF.

This chain links TRBV27 with TRBJ2-2; D unclear. V dropped 7 bases and J dropped 0 bases, with 9 bases sitting between them. The CDR3 consists of 14 residues. The germline V gene has CDR1 MNHEY and CDR2 SMNVEV (reference sequence). The chain's CDR3 is CASTGRTNTGELFF. CDR3 in DNA: TGTGCCAGCACAGGTCGAACGAACACCGGGGAGCTGTTTTTT.

V usage is TRBV10-3 and J usage is TRBJ2-6; tentatively, D is TRBD1 (6 bases). V dropped 3 bases and J dropped 6 bases, with 9 bases sitting between them. CDR1 is ENHRY, CDR2 SYGVKD, per germline. The CDR3 has 14 residues. CDR3 sequence reads: CAISEAGVANVLTF. Here the CDR3 DNA reads TGTGCCATCAGTGAAGCAGGGGTGGCCAACGTCCTGACTTTC.

The J gene is TRBJ2-7, the V gene TRBV6-2 or TRBV6-3; no clear D gene. Germline values: CDR1 MNHEY, CDR2 SVGEGT. The V gene lost 4 bases and the J gene lost 2 bases, with 15 bases spanning the gap. The CDR3 has 15 amino acids. CDR3 loop: CASSSLSQVAYEQYF. CDR3 bases: TGTGCCAGCAGTTCCCTCAGCCAGGTCGCCTACGAGCAGTACTTC.

The genes are TRBV30 and TRBJ1-2, with TRBD1 matching 8 bases. Looked up from germline, CDR1 is GTSNPN and CDR2 is SVGIG (reference sequence). The CDR3 length is 14 residues. V gave up 4 bases and J gave up 5 bases; unmatched junction bases: 9. CDR3 bases: TGTGCCTGGAAGGTCGCAGGGGGCAAGTATGGCTACACCTTC. This codes for CAWKVAGGKYGYTF.

The gene calls are TRBV7-9 and TRBJ2-6; possibly TRBD1 for D (5 bases). The CDR3 contains 16 residues. V dropped 4 bases and J dropped 13 bases, with 23 bases sitting between them. From germline, CDR1 is SEHNR and CDR2 FQNEAQ (reference sequence). CDR3 sequence reads: CASSSFQGTPLGVLTF. DNA for the CDR3: TGTGCCAGCAGCTCTTTCCAGGGCACACCCCTTGGGGTCCTGACTTTC.

The chain couples TRBV19 to TRBJ2-2; 10 positions match TRBD2. The CDR3 loop spans 16 amino acids. With V trimmed by 1 base and J by 1 base, 0 bases remained unmatched. Germline values: CDR1 LNHDA, CDR2 SQIVND (reference sequence). The CDR3 sequence is CASSIVAGGNTGELFF. CDR3 coding DNA: TGTGCCAGTAGTATAGTAGCGGGAGGGAACACCGGGGAGCTGTTTTTT.

With respect to this clone: The sample has other DNA sequences that encode this CDR3 too. CDR3 region: CASSYSGQGSYGYTF. The CDR3, as DNA: TGTGCCAGCAGTTACTCGGGACAGGGGTCCTATGGCTACACCTTC. The chain joins TRBV6-5 to TRBJ1-2, with TRBD1 matching over 10 bases. This CDR3 comprises 15 residues. Germline V CDR1 and CDR2: MNHEY, SVGAGI. J lost 4 bases, V lost 0 bases, and 2 bases had no gene match.

This clone came up a few times. The CDR3 loop is CASSQVAGANVLTF. The CDR3 DNA reads as TGTGCCAGCAGCCAAGTAGCGGGGGCCAACGTCCTGACTTTC. This sequence joins TRBV3-1 (or the pseudogene TRBV3-2) and TRBJ2-6; perhaps TRBD2 as D (5 bases). V was clipped by 1 base and J by 4 bases, with 5 bases between them. The CDR3 loop spans 14 amino acids. CDR1 and CDR2 from the germline V gene are LGHDT and YNNKEL (reference sequence).

This clone showed up just once. V usage is TRBV19 and J usage is TRBJ2-1, with D possibly matching TRBD2 (6 bases). The CDR3 contains 14 residues. The V end lost 3 bases, the J end lost 6 bases, and 12 bases lay between the germline ends. Germline CDR1 LNHDA, CDR2 SQIVND (reference sequence). CDR3 nucleotides: TGTGCCAGTAGTATTCTGGCGGGGCCCAATGAGCAGTTCTTC. Its translation is CASSILAGPNEQFF.

The chain carries TRBV18 and TRBJ1-1, with D uncertain. The germline V gene encodes CDR1 KGHSH and CDR2 LQKENI. Trimming took off 2 bases at V and 6 bases at J, with 13 bases between the two ends. This CDR3 has 14 residues. CDR3 sequence (DNA): TGTGCCAGCTCACCAGTAATCCTCTTCGCTGAAGCTTTCTTT. As protein: CASSPVILFAEAFF.

This chain joins TRBV2 and TRBJ1-1; possibly TRBD1 for D (5 bases). The CDR3 loop spans 14 amino acids. Germline V lookup: CDR1 SNHLY, CDR2 FYNNEI. Trimming shortened V by 4 bases and J by 4 bases, and 13 bases separated the two germline ends. The CDR3: CASSADQGFTEAFF. CDR3 nucleotides: TGTGCCAGCAGTGCAGATCAGGGTTTCACTGAAGCTTTCTTT.

The chain combines TRBV29-1 with TRBJ2-7; 8 positions agree with TRBD1. Germline assignment: CDR1 SQVTM and CDR2 ANQGSEA. This CDR3 is 12 amino acids long. The V segment lost 5 bases and the J segment 3 bases; nucleotides outside the gene matches: 3. CDR3 in DNA: TGCAGCGTTACAACAGGGGGCTACGAGCAGTACGTC. Translated: CSVTTGGYEQYV.

J is TRBJ1-6 and V is TRBV2, with TRBD1 matching 10 bases. With 6 bases clipped from V and 8 bases from J, the junction kept 7 bases outside the gene matches. CDR3 length: 15 residues. Germline V lookup: CDR1 SNHLY, CDR2 FYNNEI. The chain's CDR3 is CASSADRGLDSPLHF. The CDR3 DNA reads TGTGCCAGCAGCGCAGACAGGGGGCTTGATTCACCCCTCCACTTT.

This rearrangement joins TRBV9 to TRBJ2-6; 13 bases line up with TRBD2. Germline assignment: CDR1 SGDLS and CDR2 YYNGEE. CDR3 length: 20 residues. With V trimmed by 4 bases and J by 0 bases, 10 bases remained unmatched. CDR3 DNA: TGTGCCAGCAGCCCCTTAATTGGACTAGCGGGAGTCTCTGGGGCCAACGTCCTGACTTTC. It codes for CASSPLIGLAGVSGANVLTF.

Of note for this clone: The same CDR3 also results from other DNA sequences found in this sample. The chain combines TRBV9 with TRBJ2-1, with D unclear. This CDR3 is 13 amino acids long. V lost 2 bases and J 5 bases, leaving 8 bases between the germline ends. Germline CDR1 is SGDLS and CDR2 is YYNGEE. CDR3 bases: TGTGCCAGCAGCGTTTCAGGAAACAATGAGCAGTTCTTC. As protein: CASSVSGNNEQFF.

The chain employs TRBV28 and TRBJ1-6, with TRBD1 identical over 10 bases. CDR3 length: 14 residues. Germline lookup yields CDR1 MDHEN and CDR2 SYDVKM. J lost 9 bases, V lost 5 bases, and 4 bases had no gene match. The CDR3 coding sequence is TGTGCCAGCAGTCCTCGACAGGGGGCTTCACCCCTCCACTTT. Protein product: CASSPRQGASPLHF.

The chain is built from TRBV28 and TRBJ2-5; D possibly corresponds to TRBD2 (5 bases). Germline CDR1 reads MDHEN; CDR2 reads SYDVKM. V lost 4 bases and J 4 bases, leaving 13 bases between the germline ends. CDR3 size: 14 residues. The DNA of the CDR3 is TGTGCCAGCAGTTCCGGGGATGGTGTAGAGACCCAGTACTTC. Its translation: CASSSGDGVETQYF. Supplemented by reference TRBV28 and TRBJ2-5, the full variable domain reads DVKVTQSSRYLVKRTGEKVFLECVQDMDHENMFWYRQDPGLGLRLIYFSYDVKMKEKGDIPEGYSVSREKKERFSLILESASTNQTSMYLCASSSGDGVETQYFGPGTRLLVL.